Presented here are 5 T cell receptor beta chains from one specimen sequenced in a study of blood T cells in healthy people across ages (dated by TCRdb to between 2014 and 2017). The protocol used for the library was 5' RACE. The instrument given in TCRdb is Illumina HiSeq 2500. The second PCR ran for about 7 to 11 cycles and used a J-beta primer mix along with a sample-barcoded 5' primer. TCRdb's own reprocessing of the public reads used fastp at Q25 and MiXCR and kept productive beta chains. CDR3 protein sequences are deduplicated, and each keeps its most common genes and DNA. The sample includes 790,000 or so distinct CDR3 sequences, with roughly 56% observed a single time. 20% to 30% of the sample rests with the top ten. The sample comprised blood. The receptors shown here come from a man aged 35-49 years in good health.

J is TRBJ2-1 and V is TRBV27; 11 bases match TRBD2. This CDR3 has 15 residues. V lost 5 bases, J lost 7 bases, and 7 bases stayed unmatched. Germline V lookup: CDR1 MNHEY, CDR2 SMNVEV (reference sequence). The CDR3 DNA follows: TGTGCCAGCAGTCTCGGACTAGCGGGTAGGAATGAGCAGTTCTTC. It codes for CASSLGLAGRNEQFF.

J is TRBJ1-2 and V is TRBV5-1, with D maybe TRBD1 (6 bases). The CDR3 runs to 16 residues. Germline-derived CDR1 and CDR2 are SGHRS and YFSETQ. V lost 3 bases, J lost 2 bases, and 17 bases lay in between. The CDR3 nucleotides are TGCGCCAGCAGCTCCTTGGCAGGGGAGAAAAACTATGGCTACACCTTC. Amino acid sequence: CASSSLAGEKNYGYTF.

The CDR3 DNA reads TGTGCCAGCAGCGTAGCGCCAGATATGGAGACCCAGTACTTC. Translating gives CASSVAPDMETQYF. The chain links TRBV9 to TRBJ2-7; no clear D. Gene TRBJ2-5 matches the end of the DNA better, so the J call may be wrong. CDR3 length: 14 amino acids. Per germline, CDR1 SGDLS and CDR2 YYNGEE.

This clonotype was counted once. J is TRBJ2-4 and V is TRBV19, with D tentatively TRBD1 (6 bases). In germline, CDR1 is LNHDA, CDR2 SQIVND (reference sequence). With 5 bases removed from V and 0 bases from J, the gap between germline ends came to 14 bases. The CDR3 has 16 amino acids. In nucleotides, the CDR3 is TGTGCCAGTAGTCCCTCAGGGGCCCTAGCCAAAAACATTCAGTACTTC. As protein: CASSPSGALAKNIQYF. Complete variable domain (other parts from reference TRBV19 and TRBJ2-4): DGGITQSPKYLFRKEGQNVTLSCEQNLNHDAMYWYRQDPGQGLRLIYYSQIVNDFQKGDIAEGYSVSREKKESFPLTVTSAQKNPTAFYLCASSPSGALAKNIQYFGAGTRLSVL.

The chain uses TRBV5-1 and TRBJ2-2; TRBD1 aligns across 8 bases. Trimming at V came to 5 bases and at J to 7 bases, leaving 10 bases not matched to a gene. CDR3 length: 15 residues. From germline, CDR1 is SGHRS and CDR2 YFSETQ. The CDR3 region has the DNA TGCGCCAGCAGAACAAGGACAGGGAGTAACGGGGAGCTGTTTTTT. Amino acid sequence: CASRTRTGSNGELFF.